The 8 T cell receptor beta chains given below trace back to one sample, sequenced in a study of blood T cell repertoires in COVID-19. Profiling relied on immunoSEQ multiplex PCR, and the TCRdb table lists in-frame clones only, not all of them. The sample holds 400,000 to 450,000 clones; roughly 90% are singletons and the top ten take 0.8% to 1%. Sequencing used peripheral blood. The receptors come from a man between 18 and 29 years old with COVID-19, enrolled during active disease.

The chain uses TRBV5-4 and TRBJ2-1; D gene ambiguous. V lost 2 bases and J lost 0, with 6 bases in between. This CDR3 contains 14 residues. The germline V gene encodes CDR1 SGHNT and CDR2 YYREEE (reference sequence). CDR3 sequence reads: CASSFSSSYNEQFF. In DNA form, the CDR3 reads TGTGCCAGCAGCTTTTCTAGCTCCTACAATGAGCAGTTCTTC.

V usage is TRBV7-3 and J usage is TRBJ2-1; D is unresolved. The CDR3 has 11 residues. V lost 8 bases to trimming and J lost 5 bases, with 7 bases between them. From germline, CDR1 is SGHTA and CDR2 FQGTGA. CDR3 amino acids: CASREDNEQFF. CDR3 nucleotides: TGTGCCAGCCGAGAAGACAATGAGCAGTTCTTC.

The chain couples TRBV6-4 to TRBJ1-5, with a tentative D call TRBD1 (5 bases). The CDR3 contains 15 residues. Germline CDR1 MRHNA, CDR2 SNTAGT. V lost 4 bases, J lost 2 bases, and 12 bases lay in between. The CDR3 loop is CASSVDSGGNQPQHF. CDR3 DNA: TGTGCCAGCAGTGTCGACAGCGGGGGCAATCAGCCCCAGCATTTT.

This clone was detected once. The chain recombines TRBV24-1 with TRBJ2-1; TRBD2 matches 9 bases. The CDR3 length is 18 residues. CDR1 and CDR2 (germline): KGHDR, SFDVKD. J was trimmed by 6 bases and V by 4 bases; bases with no gene match: 15. CDR3 protein: CATSDRTPSGRPTNEQFF. As DNA, the CDR3 is TGTGCCACCAGTGACCGTACCCCCAGCGGGAGGCCCACCAATGAGCAGTTCTTC.

The genes are TRBV20-1 and TRBJ2-3; 10 bases fit TRBD2. Per the germline V gene, CDR1 is DFQATT and CDR2 is SNEGSKA (reference sequence). After removal of 3 bases from V and 5 bases from J, the junction contained 8 bases not matched to a gene. This CDR3 contains 15 residues. The CDR3, as DNA: TGCAGTGCTAGTTTGCTAGCGGGAGAGGTAGATACGCAGTATTTT. It is translated as CSASLLAGEVDTQYF.

This chain joins TRBV5-4 and TRBJ2-5, with TRBD2 matching 10 bases. This CDR3 contains 15 residues. Trimming at V came to 2 bases and at J to 4 bases, leaving 5 bases not matched to a gene. CDR1 SGHNT and CDR2 YYREEE come from the germline V gene (reference sequence). In DNA form, the CDR3 reads TGTGCCAGCAGCTTAGCGGGGGGGCTCAGAGAGACCCAGTACTTC. Protein product: CASSLAGGLRETQYF. Complete variable domain (other parts from reference TRBV5-4 and TRBJ2-5): ETGVTQSPTHLIKTRGQQVTLRCSSQSGHNTVSWYQQALGQGPQFIFQYYREEENGRGNFPPRFSGLQFPNYSSELNVNALELDDSALYLCASSLAGGLRETQYFGPGTRLLVL.

This chain links TRBV19 with TRBJ1-6, with TRBD1 matching over 8 bases. The V gene's germline CDR1 is LNHDA and CDR2 SQIVND (reference sequence). V trimming: 3 bases; J trimming: 10 bases; junction bases outside the gene matches: 14. The CDR3 runs 17 residues. The CDR3 DNA reads as TGTGCCAGTAGTATCCGATCTCTGGACAGGGCTGGGTCACCCCTCCACTTT. Amino acid sequence: CASSIRSLDRAGSPLHF.

This clone appeared a single time. The chain employs TRBV5-8 and TRBJ2-2; 12 nucleotides match TRBD2. There are 18 residues in the CDR3. Trimming cost V 4 bases and J 7 bases; bases outside gene matches: 14. Germline V CDR1 and CDR2: SGHTS, YDEGEE. CDR3 bases: TGTGCCAGCAGCAACCGTCGCACTAGCGGGGGGCCTTACGGGGAGCTGTTTTTT. It encodes CASSNRRTSGGPYGELFF.